Shown below are 30 T cell receptor beta chains from a single sample sequenced in a study of human versus mouse CDR3 diversity and MHC coevolution. Data came from immunoSEQ multiplex PCR; TCRdb stores just in-frame clones and leaves some out. This sample yields 45,000 to 75,000 clones, of which about 93% are seen a single time; 18% belongs to the top ten. Sequencing was performed on naive CD4+ T cells from blood. Subset indicated: CD45RO-negative CD62L-positive naive CD4 T cells. The origin of the receptors is a person in their sixties or seventies in good health.

The rearrangement links TRBV2 to TRBJ1-2; 11 positions match TRBD1. J was trimmed by 3 bases and V by 8 bases; bases with no gene match: 5. Germline V lookup: CDR1 SNHLY, CDR2 FYNNEI. The CDR3 contains 14 residues. The CDR3 nucleotides read TGTGCCAGCGGAGGACAGGGGGCAGACTATGGCTACACCTTC. Its protein is CASGGQGADYGYTF.

The chain uses TRBV7-8 and TRBJ2-7; TRBD1 aligns across 9 bases. Trimming cost V 5 bases and J 3 bases; bases outside gene matches: 20. The CDR3 extends over 19 amino acids. Germline CDR1 reads SGHVS; CDR2 reads FQNEAQ. For the CDR3, the DNA is TGTGCCAGCAGCCCTAGAGTCGGGGTAACAGGGGGCTTATTCTACGAGCAGTACTTC. Amino acid sequence: CASSPRVGVTGGLFYEQYF.

This clone has only a few counts. This CDR3 is also generated by other DNA sequences in the sample. The chain has TRBV19 and TRBJ1-2; 9 bases are a match to TRBD1. The germline gives CDR1 LNHDA, CDR2 SQIVND (reference sequence). V gave up 6 bases and J gave up 1 base; unmatched junction bases: 3. The CDR3 covers 14 residues. As DNA, the CDR3 is TGTGCCAGTAGGGCGGGACAGGGTAACTATGGCTACACCTTC. It yields the protein CASRAGQGNYGYTF. Complete variable domain (other parts from reference TRBV19 and TRBJ1-2): DGGITQSPKYLFRKEGQNVTLSCEQNLNHDAMYWYRQDPGQGLRLIYYSQIVNDFQKGDIAEGYSVSREKKESFPLTVTSAQKNPTAFYLCASRAGQGNYGYTFGSGTRLTVV.

As to this clone: Lacking the conserved final phenylalanine or tryptophan, this CDR3 likely reflects a read error. V usage is TRBV5-8 and J usage is TRBJ2-3; D uncertain. Germline V gives CDR1 SGHTS, CDR2 YDEGEE. This CDR3 contains 11 residues. Between the trimmed V and J ends, which lost 5 bases and 5 bases, there was a span of 6 bases. The CDR3 region is CASSFEDTQYL. CDR3 in DNA: TGTGCCAGCAGTTTTGAAGATACGCAGTATCTT.

This rearrangement joins TRBV27 to TRBJ2-5; D might be TRBD1 (6 bases). CDR3 length: 14 amino acids. Germline loops: CDR1 MNHEY, CDR2 SMNVEV (reference sequence). Trimming took 6 bases from V and 0 from J, leaving 11 bases between them. Here the CDR3 DNA reads TGTGCCAGCAGCCGCACAGGGTACCAAGAGACCCAGTACTTC. Its translation: CASSRTGYQETQYF.

The V gene is TRBV7-9, the J gene TRBJ2-1; 7 nucleotides align to TRBD1. The germline gives CDR1 SEHNR, CDR2 FQNEAQ (reference sequence). The CDR3 spans 16 residues. V lost 5 bases and J lost 3; bases outside the gene matches: 10. The CDR3 protein is CASSLFDRENYNEQFF. As DNA, the CDR3 is TGTGCCAGCAGCCTGTTCGACAGGGAGAACTACAATGAGCAGTTCTTC.

V is TRBV19 and J is TRBJ2-3; D is perhaps TRBD2 (6 bases). The CDR3 is 14 amino acids. Germline assignment: CDR1 LNHDA and CDR2 SQIVND (reference sequence). The V end lost 8 bases, the J end lost 5 bases, and 17 bases lay between the germline ends. CDR3 DNA sequence: TGTGCCAGTCGTCGGGGGTTGGACGTAGATACGCAGTATTTT. Amino acids: CASRRGLDVDTQYF.

A single count supports this clone. The chain links TRBV13 to TRBJ2-2, with 12 nucleotides matching TRBD1. Germline lookup yields CDR1 PRHDT and CDR2 FYEKMQ (reference sequence). After removal of 4 bases from V and 5 bases from J, the junction contained 5 bases not matched to a gene. This CDR3 spans 16 amino acids. CDR3 region: CASSSGQGAQTGELFF. The CDR3 DNA is TGTGCCAGCAGCTCGGGACAGGGGGCGCAAACCGGGGAGCTGTTTTTT.

This chain joins TRBV18 and TRBJ1-1, with TRBD1 as a possible D gene (6 bases). Germline values: CDR1 KGHSH, CDR2 LQKENI. The CDR3 runs to 17 residues. Trimming cost V 3 bases and J 1 base, with 18 bases left between them. The CDR3 protein is CASSPNAVTGGNTEAFF. CDR3 in DNA: TGTGCCAGCTCACCGAACGCCGTGACAGGAGGGAACACTGAAGCTTTCTTT.

The chain recombines TRBV19 with TRBJ2-5; TRBD1 matches 8 bases. Germline CDR1 and CDR2: LNHDA and SQIVND (reference sequence). The CDR3 runs to 15 residues. The trim removed 4 bases at V and 4 bases at J, leaving 8 bases unmatched. CDR3 residues: CASSRHRDRRETQYF. The DNA for the CDR3 is TGTGCCAGTAGTAGACACCGGGACAGGAGAGAGACCCAGTACTTC.

The V and J genes are TRBV2 and TRBJ1-6; D is perhaps TRBD1 (6 bases). Trimming left V 4 bases short and J 13 bases short, with 17 bases between. Germline lookup yields CDR1 SNHLY and CDR2 FYNNEI. This CDR3 has 14 amino acids. CDR3 DNA sequence: TGTGCCAGCAGTGTTAGGGGGGGCCAGGGGCCCCTCCACTTT. Translating gives CASSVRGGQGPLHF.

The J gene is TRBJ1-4, the V gene TRBV5-1, with 9 bases identical to TRBD1. V was pared by 3 bases and J by 7 bases, with 7 bases of the junction left unmatched. The CDR3 consists of 15 residues. Germline CDR1 is SGHRS and CDR2 is YFSETQ. The CDR3 DNA sequence: TGCGCCAGCAGCTCGGAGGGACAGGGAAGTGAAAAACTGTTTTTT. This translates into CASSSEGQGSEKLFF.

V usage is TRBV5-1 and J usage is TRBJ2-7, with D possibly TRBD2 on 6 matching bases. Germline CDR1 SGHRS, CDR2 YFSETQ. The CDR3 totals 13 residues. Deletions cut 3 bases from V and 6 bases from J, with 13 bases between. CDR3 sequence reads: CASSSRRELEQYF. CDR3 coding DNA: TGCGCCAGCAGCTCCCGGAGGGAGCTCGAGCAGTACTTC.

The rearrangement uses TRBV9 and TRBJ2-3; 8 nucleotides align to TRBD2. CDR3 length: 15 amino acids. V was pared by 0 bases and J by 6 bases, with 6 bases of the junction left unmatched. Germline V gene sequence: CDR1 SGDLS, CDR2 YYNGEE. CDR3 bases: TGTGCCAGCAGCGTAGCGGGAGGGCCTTGGGATACGCAGTATTTT. Translation gives CASSVAGGPWDTQYF.

The chain employs TRBV7-3 and TRBJ2-3, with 7 nucleotides matching TRBD2. The germline V gene has CDR1 SGHTA and CDR2 FQGTGA. After removal of 0 bases from V and 0 bases from J, the junction contained 12 bases not matched to a gene. The CDR3 is 19 amino acids. In DNA, the CDR3 is TGTGCCAGCAGCTTAACGGTGGGCGGGAGAGGGACTAGCACAGATACGCAGTATTTT. It translates to CASSLTVGGRGTSTDTQYF. The whole variable domain, remainder taken from reference TRBV7-3 and TRBJ2-3, is GAGVSQTPSNKVTEKGKYVELRCDPISGHTALYWYRQSLGQGPEFLIYFQGTGAADDSGLPNDRFFAVRPEGSVSTLKIQRTERGDSAVYLCASSLTVGGRGTSTDTQYFGPGTRLTVL.

V is TRBV11-3 and J is TRBJ2-1, with 13 positions matching TRBD2. Losses at the gene ends were 5 bases for V and 8 bases for J; bases not matched to a gene: 6. The germline V gene has CDR1 SGHNT and CDR2 YENEEA. This CDR3 comprises 15 residues. DNA for the CDR3: TGTGCCAGCAGCATAGGACTAGCGGGAGACGATGAGCAGTTCTTC. Its translation is CASSIGLAGDDEQFF.

The chain joins TRBV6-6 to TRBJ1-2, with a tentative D call TRBD1 (6 bases). The germline gives CDR1 MNHNY, CDR2 SVGAGI (reference sequence). This CDR3 contains 14 residues. V lost 1 base to trimming and J lost 7 bases, with 13 bases between them. CDR3 residues: CASSYFDRPAGYTF. CDR3 DNA sequence: TGTGCCAGCAGTTACTTCGACAGGCCGGCTGGCTACACCTTC.

CDR3 sequence: CASSLQGAGDTGELFF. The CDR3 nucleotides read TGTGCCAGCAGCCTACAGGGGGCCGGGGACACCGGGGAGCTGTTTTTT. J is TRBJ2-2 and V is TRBV7-8; 9 bases line up with TRBD1. In germline, CDR1 is SGHVS, CDR2 FQNEAQ. The CDR3 sequence is 16 residues long. V trimming: 5 bases; J trimming: 3 bases; junction bases outside the gene matches: 7.

This sequence joins TRBV4-1 and TRBJ2-3; tentative D call: TRBD1 (6 bases). The V and J ends lost 4 bases and 6 bases respectively, with 17 bases between them. This CDR3 has 15 residues. Germline V gene sequence: CDR1 MGHRA, CDR2 YSYEKL. The CDR3 protein is CASSRSGGESDTQYF. CDR3 DNA: TGCGCCAGCAGCCGCAGTGGGGGCGAATCGGATACGCAGTATTTT.

V usage is TRBV10-1 and J usage is TRBJ2-1; 8 bases align to TRBD2. The CDR3 is 14 amino acids. Germline loops: CDR1 WNHNN, CDR2 SYGVQD (reference sequence). V shed 4 bases and J 7 bases; nucleotides not matched to a gene: 6. CDR3 nucleotide sequence: TGCGCCAGCAGTGGAGCGGGAGTAGCGAATGAGCAGTTCTTC. As protein: CASSGAGVANEQFF.

The CDR3 here is CASSWGQVGDNEQFF. The CDR3 nucleotides read TGTGCCAGCAGTTGGGGACAGGTTGGTGACAATGAGCAGTTCTTC. This sequence joins TRBV6-5 and TRBJ2-1; 8 bases are shared with TRBD1. The germline V gene has CDR1 MNHEY and CDR2 SVGAGI. After removal of 4 bases from V and 5 bases from J, the junction contained 7 bases not matched to a gene. This CDR3 has 15 residues.

The V gene is TRBV11-2, the J gene TRBJ1-4; D gene unclear. With 6 bases removed from V and 7 bases from J, the gap between germline ends came to 15 bases. Per the germline V gene, CDR1 is SGHAT and CDR2 is FQNNGV. The CDR3 is 14 amino acids. This CDR3 is CASSLLGGSEKLFF. The CDR3 region has the DNA TGTGCCAGCAGTCTCTTGGGAGGGAGTGAAAAACTGTTTTTT.

This clone was seen a single time. V is TRBV9 and J is TRBJ1-1; possibly TRBD1 for D (5 bases). Trimming shortened V by 5 bases and J by 4 bases, and 12 bases separated the two germline ends. In germline, CDR1 is SGDLS, CDR2 YYNGEE. The CDR3 spans 13 residues. The CDR3: CASSTQGGTEAFF. The CDR3 DNA reads as TGTGCCAGCAGTACCCAGGGCGGCACTGAAGCTTTCTTT.

V usage is TRBV7-2 and J usage is TRBJ2-5; weak D call: TRBD1 (5 bases). V lost 5 bases, J lost 4 bases, and 14 bases lay in between. Germline V CDR1 and CDR2: SGHTA, FQGNSA. The CDR3 has 14 residues. CDR3 DNA sequence: TGTGCCAGCAGCGTCAGGTATACAGGAGAGACCCAGTACTTC. Its protein product is CASSVRYTGETQYF. Drawing the rest from reference TRBV7-2 and TRBJ2-5, the complete variable domain is GAGVSQSPSNKVTEKGKDVELRCDPISGHTALYWYRQSLGQGLEFLIYFQGNSAPDKSGLPSDRFSAERTGGSVSTLTIQRTQQEDSAVYLCASSVRYTGETQYFGPGTRLLVL.

This chain links TRBV7-9 with TRBJ1-1, with 8 bases that match TRBD1. This CDR3 is 14 amino acids long. Germline V gene data show CDR1 as SEHNR and CDR2 as FQNEAQ (reference sequence). V shed 3 bases, J shed 2 bases, and the junction held 2 bases outside the gene matches. CDR3 in DNA: TGTGCCAGCAGCTTGGGACAGGATAACACTGAAGCTTTCTTT. Translating it yields CASSLGQDNTEAFF. The entire variable domain, with the rest obtained from reference TRBV7-9 and TRBJ1-1, is as follows: DTGVSQNPRHKITKRGQNVTFRCDPISEHNRLYWYRQTLGQGPEFLTYFQNEAQLEKSRLLSDRFSAERPKGSFSTLEIQRTEQGDSAMYLCASSLGQDNTEAFFGQGTRLTVV.

J is TRBJ2-3 and V is TRBV6-1; D unresolved. CDR3 size: 13 residues. Germline values: CDR1 MNHNS, CDR2 SASEGT. The V and J ends lost 2 bases and 5 bases respectively, with 8 bases between them. In DNA, the CDR3 is TGTGCCAGCAGTGAACAGGTTCGAGATACGCAGTATTTT. Its translation: CASSEQVRDTQYF.

V and J are TRBV19 and TRBJ2-1; D remains unclear. With 6 bases removed from V and 0 bases from J, the gap between germline ends came to 12 bases. The CDR3 consists of 15 residues. Germline V gives CDR1 LNHDA, CDR2 SQIVND (reference sequence). The CDR3 DNA sequence: TGTGCCAGTAGCCCCCGCGTAGCCTCCTACAATGAGCAGTTCTTC. This gives the protein CASSPRVASYNEQFF.

In DNA, the CDR3 is TGTGCCAGCAGCCCCCGAATGCCGGGGGGGGGCCGCGGAGAGACCCAGTACTTC. The encoded protein is CASSPRMPGGGRGETQYF. V is TRBV7-9 and J is TRBJ2-5, with 8 bases that match TRBD2. V shed 5 bases, J shed 4 bases, and the junction held 18 bases outside the gene matches. Germline V gives CDR1 SEHNR, CDR2 FQNEAQ (reference sequence). The CDR3 contains 18 residues.

The rearrangement links TRBV5-4 to TRBJ1-1; D possibly corresponds to TRBD1 (6 bases). The CDR3 sequence is 16 residues long. Germline CDR1 SGHNT, CDR2 YYREEE (reference sequence). Trimming cost V 4 bases and J 1 base, with 17 bases left between them. This chain's CDR3 is CASSARGGQRNTEAFF. CDR3 sequence (DNA): TGTGCCAGCAGCGCCCGCGGGGGGCAGAGGAACACTGAAGCTTTCTTT.

This clone was seen only once. This chain links TRBV30 with TRBJ2-2, with 7 bases matching TRBD1. V was clipped by 3 bases and J by 5 bases; unmatched bases: 3. Germline lookup yields CDR1 GTSNPN and CDR2 SVGIG (reference sequence). The CDR3 has 13 amino acids. Written as DNA, the CDR3 is TGTGCCTGGAGCCTGGACAGGACCGGGGAGCTGTTTTTT. Protein product: CAWSLDRTGELFF.